What follows is one TCR beta chain and its context. There is no known antigen for this receptor. No base-level quality is on record; no much larger clone is a single base apart. TCRbeta CDR3 regions were amplified from genomic DNA using the immunoSEQ Assay, a bias-controlled multiplex PCR. The authors' pipeline ran thus. Nucleated cell counts per sample were estimated from amplification of reference gene primers within the assay. Sequence reads were collapsed and filtered to measure the absolute abundance of every unique TCRbeta CDR3 rearrangement. For each sample, productive Simpson clonality was calculated by taking the square root of Simpson's diversity index across productive rearrangements. Here the immuneACCESS table is served through TCRdb, limited to in-frame sequences with V and J called. Missing clones are a known gap in these copies; in checked studies unresolved V genes cover under half, and the rest lacks a known reason. V, J and clone size are those of that table, while D and trimming were read from the DNA. The sample records 250,000 to 350,000 clones, around 86% of which are singletons. The top ten constitute about 9.4% of the sample.

V is cut back by 0 bases and J by 9 bases, with 7 bases in the junction unmatched. Taken from cysteine to phenylalanine, the CDR3 has 16 residues. Just CDR3 DNA is preserved here, 48 bases in frame from base 1. CDR1 and CDR2 (LNHDA, SQIVND) derive from the germline V gene (reference sequence). The data are from a study of blood T cell repertoires in COVID-19 (dated by TCRdb to about 2020). General notes on the study: Samples from collaborators originated in the United States, Italy and Spain and spanned both the acute and convalescent phases of COVID-19. Deeply sampled blood TCRbeta repertoires from subjects exposed to, actively infected with, or recovered from COVID-19 were included in the dataset. Sample metadata almost always included a de-identified subject ID, COVID-19 status, age in years and sex. The prospective study material was composed of cDNA or gDNA derived from T cells, B-cell-depleted T cells, or PBMCs. Where HLA class I and class II types were available, the types were taken from metadata supplied by the sample provider, not from assay-based typing. Samples were obtained from the ongoing ImmuneRACE study (first 160 participants) and from 950 to 1,500 subjects provided by 6 global collaborators. The repertoires were made available in a free public database intended to serve as a resource for research on the immune response to SARS-CoV-2. General findings and caveats noted by the study authors: The quantity of clinical and demographic metadata differed by source and by participant and was supplied without curation.

Participants in the prospective study were aged about 18 to 90 years, lived in some 24 United States geographic areas, and enrolled through a virtual design. To assign participants to cohorts, the prospective study relied on clinical history that participants themselves reported in a screening survey and a study questionnaire. Recovered participants in ImmuneRACE Cohort 3 were defined by two consecutive negative NP/OP PCR tests, clearance by a healthcare professional, or resolution of symptoms. Mobile phlebotomists in the prospective study collected whole blood, serum and a nasopharyngeal or oropharyngeal swab from every participant. Additional blood draws and questionnaires over an approximately two-month period could optionally be provided by prospective study participants. Prospective study blood samples were shipped either frozen or at room temperature before DNA extraction.

In this chain, TRBV19 is recombined with TRBJ1-6, with 8 middle bases fitting TRBD1. Sequencing was done on a sample of PBMCs or T cells enriched from blood (not recorded which). The TCR comes from a woman aged 18-29 years who had recovered from COVID-19. The CDR3 loop reads CASSIDRPGGSSPLHF. The nucleotides are TGTGCCAGTAGTATAGATCGTCCAGGGGGCAGTTCACCCCTCCACTTT. The variable domain in full, with residues beyond the CDR3 obtained from the reference TRBV19 and TRBJ1-6 genes, is DGGITQSPKYLFRKEGQNVTLSCEQNLNHDAMYWYRQDPGQGLRLIYYSQIVNDFQKGDIAEGYSVSREKKESFPLTVTSAQKNPTAFYLCASSIDRPGGSSPLHFGNGTRLTVT.